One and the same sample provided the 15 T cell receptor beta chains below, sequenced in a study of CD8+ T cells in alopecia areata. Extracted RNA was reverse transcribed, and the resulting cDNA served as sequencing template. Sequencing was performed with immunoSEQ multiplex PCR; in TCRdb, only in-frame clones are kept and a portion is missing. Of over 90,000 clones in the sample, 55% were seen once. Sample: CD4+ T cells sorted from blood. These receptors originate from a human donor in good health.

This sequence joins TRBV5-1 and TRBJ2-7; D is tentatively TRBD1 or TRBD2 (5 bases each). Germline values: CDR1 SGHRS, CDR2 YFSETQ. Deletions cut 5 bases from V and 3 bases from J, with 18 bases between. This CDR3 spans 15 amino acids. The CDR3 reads CASSPRDSGLYEQYF. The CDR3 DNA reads TGCGCCAGCAGTCCCCGTGACAGCGGTCTCTACGAGCAGTACTTC. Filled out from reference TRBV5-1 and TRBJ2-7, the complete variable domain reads KAGVTQTPRYLIKTRGQQVTLSCSPISGHRSVSWYQQTPGQGLQFLFEYFSETQRNKGNFPGRFSGRQFSNSRSEMNVSTLELGDSALYLCASSPRDSGLYEQYFGPGTRLTVT.

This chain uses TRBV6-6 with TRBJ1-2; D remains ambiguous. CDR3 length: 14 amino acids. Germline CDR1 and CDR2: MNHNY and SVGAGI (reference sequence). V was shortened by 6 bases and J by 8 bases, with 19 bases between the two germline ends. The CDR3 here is CASSHHLSVYGYTF. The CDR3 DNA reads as TGTGCCAGCAGCCACCACCTTTCGGTCTACGGCTACACCTTC.

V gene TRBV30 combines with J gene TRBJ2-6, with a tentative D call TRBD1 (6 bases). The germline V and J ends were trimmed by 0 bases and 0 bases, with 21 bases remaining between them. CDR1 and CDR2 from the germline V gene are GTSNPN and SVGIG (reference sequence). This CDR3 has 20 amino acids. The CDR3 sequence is CAWSVRGRGHGNSGANVLTF. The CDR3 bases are TGTGCCTGGAGTGTACGAGGCCGGGGACACGGTAACTCTGGGGCCAACGTCCTGACTTTC.

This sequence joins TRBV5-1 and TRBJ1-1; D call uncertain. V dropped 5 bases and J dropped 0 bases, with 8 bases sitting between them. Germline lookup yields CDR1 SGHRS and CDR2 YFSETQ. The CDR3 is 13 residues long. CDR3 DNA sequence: TGCGCCAGCAGTAAGGTCATGAACACTGAAGCTTTCTTT. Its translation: CASSKVMNTEAFF.

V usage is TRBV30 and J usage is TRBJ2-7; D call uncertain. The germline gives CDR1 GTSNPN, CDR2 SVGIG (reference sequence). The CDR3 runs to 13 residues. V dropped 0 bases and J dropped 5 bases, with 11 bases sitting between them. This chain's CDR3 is CAWSVSVSHEQYF. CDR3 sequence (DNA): TGTGCCTGGAGTGTTTCAGTATCCCACGAGCAGTACTTC. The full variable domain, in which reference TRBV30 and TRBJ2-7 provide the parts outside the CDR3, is SQTIHQWPATLVQPVGSPLSLECTVEGTSNPNLYWYRQAAGRGLQLLFYSVGIGQISSEVPQNLSASRPQDRQFILSSKKLLLSDSGFYLCAWSVSVSHEQYFGPGTRLTVT.

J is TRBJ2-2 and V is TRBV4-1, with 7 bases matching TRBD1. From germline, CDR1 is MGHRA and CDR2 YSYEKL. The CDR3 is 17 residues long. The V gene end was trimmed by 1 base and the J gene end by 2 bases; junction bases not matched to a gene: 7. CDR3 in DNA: TGCGCCAGCAGCCAAGTGTTGGGACAGACTAACACCGGGGAGCTGTTTTTT. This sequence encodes CASSQVLGQTNTGELFF.

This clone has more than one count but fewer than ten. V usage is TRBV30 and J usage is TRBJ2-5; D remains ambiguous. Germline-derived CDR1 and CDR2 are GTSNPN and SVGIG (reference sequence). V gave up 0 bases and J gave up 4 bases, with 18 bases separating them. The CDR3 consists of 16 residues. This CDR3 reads CAWSVAGPYAGETQYF. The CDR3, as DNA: TGTGCCTGGAGTGTTGCTGGACCCTACGCTGGAGAGACCCAGTACTTC.

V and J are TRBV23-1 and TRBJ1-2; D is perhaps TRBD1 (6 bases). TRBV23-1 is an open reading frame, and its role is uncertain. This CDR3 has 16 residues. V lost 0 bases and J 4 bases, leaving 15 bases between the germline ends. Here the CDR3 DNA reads TGCGCCAGCAGTCAATCGCGGGCGGCGGGGGCCTATGGCTACACCTTC. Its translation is CASSQSRAAGAYGYTF.

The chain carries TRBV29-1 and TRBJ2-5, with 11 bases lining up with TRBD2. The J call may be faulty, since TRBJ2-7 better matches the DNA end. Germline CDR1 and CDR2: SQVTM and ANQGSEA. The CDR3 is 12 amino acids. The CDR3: CSVGLAGYEQYF. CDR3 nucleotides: TGCAGCGTTGGACTAGCGGGGTACGAGCAGTACTTC.

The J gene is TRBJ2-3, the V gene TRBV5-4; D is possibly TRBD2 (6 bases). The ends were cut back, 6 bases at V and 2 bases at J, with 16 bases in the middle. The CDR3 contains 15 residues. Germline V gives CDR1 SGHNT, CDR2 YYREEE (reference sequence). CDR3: CASNFHAGPTDTQYF. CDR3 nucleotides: TGTGCCAGCAATTTTCACGCGGGACCCACAGATACGCAGTATTTT.

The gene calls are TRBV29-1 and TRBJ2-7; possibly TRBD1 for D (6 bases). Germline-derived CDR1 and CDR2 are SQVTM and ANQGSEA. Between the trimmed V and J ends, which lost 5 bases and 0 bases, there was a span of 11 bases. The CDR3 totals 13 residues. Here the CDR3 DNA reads TGCAGCGTTAGTCAGGGGAGCTCCTACGAGCAGTACTTC. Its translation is CSVSQGSSYEQYF.

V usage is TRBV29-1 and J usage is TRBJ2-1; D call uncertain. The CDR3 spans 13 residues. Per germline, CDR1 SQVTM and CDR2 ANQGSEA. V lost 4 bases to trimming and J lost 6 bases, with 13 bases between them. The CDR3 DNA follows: TGCAGCGTTGGTCGCACCCAGCGCAATGAGCAGTTCTTC. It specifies CSVGRTQRNEQFF.

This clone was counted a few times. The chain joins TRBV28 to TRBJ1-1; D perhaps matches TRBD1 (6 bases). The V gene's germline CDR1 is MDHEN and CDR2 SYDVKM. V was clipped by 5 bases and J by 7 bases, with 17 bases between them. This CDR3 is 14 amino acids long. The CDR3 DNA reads TGTGCCAGCAGTCTTATCGGGGGGCTCCGTGAAGCTTTCTTT. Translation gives CASSLIGGLREAFF. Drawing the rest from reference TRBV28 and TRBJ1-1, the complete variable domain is DVKVTQSSRYLVKRTGEKVFLECVQDMDHENMFWYRQDPGLGLRLIYFSYDVKMKEKGDIPEGYSVSREKKERFSLILESASTNQTSMYLCASSLIGGLREAFFGQGTRLTVV.

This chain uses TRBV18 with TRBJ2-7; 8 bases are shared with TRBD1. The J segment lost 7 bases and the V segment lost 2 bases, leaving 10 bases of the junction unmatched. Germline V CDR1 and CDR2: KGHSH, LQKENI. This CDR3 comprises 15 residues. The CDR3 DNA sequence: TGTGCCAGCTCACCAAGACAGGGGACCATGGGAGAGCAGTACTTC. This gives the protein CASSPRQGTMGEQYF.

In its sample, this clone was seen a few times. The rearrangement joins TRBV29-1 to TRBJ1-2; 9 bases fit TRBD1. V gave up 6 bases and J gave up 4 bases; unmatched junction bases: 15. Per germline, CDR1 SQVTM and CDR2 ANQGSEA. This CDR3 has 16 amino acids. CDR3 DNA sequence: TGCAGCGTGCCCACAGGGGGCGTCCTCCCACTCTATGGCTACACCTTC. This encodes CSVPTGGVLPLYGYTF.